The 16 T cell receptor beta chains given below trace back to one sample, sequenced in a study of blood T cells in healthy people across ages. Primers used in a second PCR of about 7 to 12 cycles were a sample-barcoded 5' primer and a J-beta primer mix. Via MiXCR, TCRdb re-called the 5' RACE reads, giving one row per CDR3 protein. The sample consists of 700,000 to 900,000 distinct CDR3 sequences, roughly 26% of them appearing once. The same sample was also used in a study of T cells of mothers and their children.

Sequenced material: blood. The receptors come from a boy aged 5-17 years in good health.

The rearrangement joins TRBV12-5 to TRBJ2-5; no reliable D call. Trimming removed 5 bases at V and 4 bases at J, with 14 bases between. Germline V CDR1 and CDR2: LGHNT, FRNRAP. CDR3 length: 14 residues. CDR3 sequence reads: CASGPQVVSETQYF. The CDR3 DNA reads as TGTGCTAGTGGTCCCCAAGTGGTGTCAGAGACCCAGTACTTC.

The DNA for the CDR3 is TGTGCCAGCAGCCCTCTACGGGATCTTAACTATGGCTACACCTTC. This sequence encodes CASSPLRDLNYGYTF. V is TRBV7-3 and J is TRBJ1-2; no clear D. The CDR3 runs to 15 residues. V gave up 5 bases and J gave up 1 base, with 14 bases separating them. From germline, CDR1 is SGHTA and CDR2 FQGTGA.

The chain couples TRBV20-1 to TRBJ2-5, with 9 bases identical to TRBD1. Germline loops: CDR1 DFQATT, CDR2 SNEGSKA (reference sequence). The V and J ends lost 5 bases and 5 bases, in that order; junction bases with no gene match: 3. This CDR3 has 12 amino acids. This CDR3 reads CSAPGTGETQYF. The CDR3 DNA follows: TGCAGTGCTCCCGGGACAGGGGAGACCCAGTACTTC.

A word on this clonotype: At one end, the junction sequence differs from germline, possibly due to a read error. The chain links TRBV10-2 to TRBJ2-5; D unresolved. This CDR3 region has 13 residues. The germline V gene has CDR1 WSHSY and CDR2 SAAADI. CDR3 nucleotides: TGCGCCAGCAGTGACCCCGGACCAGCCGGAGAGTTCTTC. It codes for CASSDPGPAGEFF.

The chain employs TRBV6-4 and TRBJ1-2; tentatively, D is TRBD1 (6 bases). The germline CDR1 and CDR2 sequences are MRHNA and SNTAGT. The V end lost 10 bases, the J end lost 4 bases, and 28 bases lay between the germline ends. The CDR3 spans 17 residues. The CDR3 sequence: CATLREGQGIGGYGYTF. In DNA, the CDR3 is TGTGCCACCCTGCGAGAGGGGCAGGGGATAGGCGGCTATGGCTACACCTTC.

This clonotype has a handful of counts. As DNA, the CDR3 is TGTGCCAGCAGCTTAAATCTAGCCGCGGAGACCCAGTACTTC. Amino acid sequence: CASSLNLAAETQYF. The chain joins TRBV7-9 to TRBJ2-5, with D possibly TRBD2 on 5 matching bases. With 2 bases removed from V and 5 bases from J, the gap between germline ends came to 12 bases. The CDR3 loop spans 14 amino acids. Germline CDR1 reads SEHNR; CDR2 reads FQNEAQ (reference sequence).

The J gene is TRBJ1-1, the V gene TRBV12-5; no clear D. This CDR3 has 11 residues. The V gene lost 3 bases and the J gene lost 4 bases, with 3 bases spanning the gap. Germline assignment: CDR1 LGHNT and CDR2 FRNRAP. Here the CDR3 reads CASGFSTEAFF. The DNA for the CDR3 is TGTGCTAGTGGTTTCTCCACTGAAGCTTTCTTT.

The rearrangement joins TRBV5-1 to TRBJ2-1, with 9 positions matching TRBD1. Per germline, CDR1 SGHRS and CDR2 YFSETQ. The CDR3 is made up of 13 amino acids. V lost 3 bases, J lost 7 bases, and 2 bases stayed unmatched. For the CDR3, the DNA is TGCGCCAGCAGCTGGGGACAGGGAAATGAGCAGTTCTTC. This codes for CASSWGQGNEQFF.

This chain joins TRBV20-1 and TRBJ1-4; 10 nucleotides align to TRBD1. CDR3 length equals 13 residues. The germline CDR1 and CDR2 sequences are DFQATT and SNEGSKA (reference sequence). CDR3 bases: TGCAGGGCAGGACAGGGGGCTAATGAAAAACTGTTTTTT. Its protein product is CRAGQGANEKLFF.

The chain combines TRBV6-1 with TRBJ2-3, with TRBD2 matching over 7 bases. In germline, CDR1 is MNHNS, CDR2 SASEGT. Trimming cost V 4 bases and J 3 bases; bases outside gene matches: 10. The CDR3 contains 16 residues. The CDR3 sequence is CASSGELTGGTDTQYF. DNA of the CDR3: TGTGCCAGCAGTGGGGAGTTGACGGGAGGAACAGATACGCAGTATTTT.

CDR3 nucleotides: TGTGCCAGCAGCTCTCCGCTCAGGGAAAGTCCCTACGAGCAGTACTTC. This gives the protein CASSSPLRESPYEQYF. V gene TRBV5-6 combines with J gene TRBJ2-7, with D possibly being TRBD1 (5 bases). V was pared by 3 bases and J by 2 bases, with 18 bases between. CDR1 and CDR2 (germline): SGHDT, YYEEEE. The CDR3 has 16 residues.

The CDR3 spells CASSLVWTEVGDTQYF. Written as DNA, the CDR3 is TGTGCCAGCAGCTTGGTGTGGACGGAGGTCGGAGATACGCAGTATTTT. The chain couples TRBV7-8 to TRBJ2-3; tentatively, D is TRBD2 (5 bases). Germline V gene lookup returns CDR1 SGHVS and CDR2 FQNEAQ. V lost 3 bases, J lost 5 bases, and 18 bases lay in between. This CDR3 region has 16 residues.

The chain is built from TRBV5-1 and TRBJ2-7; D call uncertain. V was clipped by 3 bases and J by 5 bases, with 9 bases between them. Germline CDR1 reads SGHRS; CDR2 reads YFSETQ. The CDR3 is made up of 12 amino acids. The CDR3 region has the DNA TGCGCCAGCAGCTCCGTGATGGACGAGCAGTACTTC. It translates to CASSSVMDEQYF.

This clonotype was observed a few times. The chain employs TRBV14 and TRBJ2-1, with D perhaps assigned TRBD1 or TRBD2 (5 bases each). Trimming took 8 bases from V and 4 from J, leaving 21 bases between them. The CDR3 sequence is 16 residues long. Germline V gene sequence: CDR1 SGHDN, CDR2 FVKESK. DNA for the CDR3: TGTGCCAGCTCCGACGGGGCCGCTTTTGAGTACAATGAGCAGTTCTTC. Protein: CASSDGAAFEYNEQFF.

The chain joins TRBV12-3 or TRBV12-4 to TRBJ2-5; D possibly corresponds to TRBD2 (6 bases). Deletions cut 6 bases from V and 5 bases from J, with 13 bases between. This CDR3 spans 13 amino acids. CDR3 in amino acids: CASRIGGLETQYF. The CDR3 coding sequence is TGTGCCAGCAGGATCGGAGGGCTGGAGACCCAGTACTTC.

There are a few counts of this clonotype. This chain joins TRBV19 and TRBJ1-2; D remains ambiguous. This CDR3 has 13 amino acids. CDR1 and CDR2 from the germline V gene are LNHDA and SQIVND (reference sequence). The ends were cut back, 6 bases at V and 5 bases at J, with 13 bases in the middle. CDR3: CASSNRGPYGYTF. The CDR3 DNA reads as TGTGCCAGTAGCAACAGAGGTCCTTATGGCTACACCTTC.